This T cell receptor (beta chain) was documented in a study of blood T cell repertoires in COVID-19. The table came from immunoSEQ multiplex PCR; TCRdb's copy has only in-frame clones and leaves some out. The table lists 350,000 or so clones, about nine tenths of them singletons. The CDR3 totals 15 residues. Germline lookup yields CDR1 MNHEY and CDR2 SMNVEV (reference sequence). V dropped 3 bases and J dropped 2 bases, with 11 bases sitting between them. The clonotype originates from an older woman with COVID-19, enrolled during active disease. Source material: peripheral blood. The chain has TRBV27 and TRBJ2-1, with a possible D match to TRBD1 (5 bases). The CDR3 nucleotides are TGTGCCAGCAGTTTTCGACAGAGCACCTACAATGAGCAGTTCTTC. This gives the protein CASSFRQSTYNEQFF.